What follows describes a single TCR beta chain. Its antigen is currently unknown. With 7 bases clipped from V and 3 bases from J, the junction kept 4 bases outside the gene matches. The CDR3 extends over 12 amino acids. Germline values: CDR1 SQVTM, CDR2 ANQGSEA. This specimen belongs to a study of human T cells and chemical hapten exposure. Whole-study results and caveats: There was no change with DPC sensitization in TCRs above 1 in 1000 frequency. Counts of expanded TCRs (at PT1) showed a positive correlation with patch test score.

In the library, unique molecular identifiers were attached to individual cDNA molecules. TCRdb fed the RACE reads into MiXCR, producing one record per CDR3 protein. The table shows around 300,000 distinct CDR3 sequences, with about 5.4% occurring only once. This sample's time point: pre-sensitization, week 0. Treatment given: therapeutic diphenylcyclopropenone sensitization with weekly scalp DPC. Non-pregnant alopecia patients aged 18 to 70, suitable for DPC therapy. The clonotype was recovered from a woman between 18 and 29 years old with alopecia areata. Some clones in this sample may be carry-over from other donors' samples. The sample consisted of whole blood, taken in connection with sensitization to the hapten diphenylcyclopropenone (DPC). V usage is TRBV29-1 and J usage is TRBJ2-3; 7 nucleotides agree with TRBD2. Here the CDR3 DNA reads TGCAGCGCGGGGGGAACGACAGATACGCAGTATTTT. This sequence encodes CSAGGTTDTQYF.